Listed here are 10 T cell receptor beta chains from one sample, sequenced in a study of post-analysis software for immune sequencing data. Study-level findings and limits: Elevated frequency relative to controls characterized four or five TRBV segments in patients, TRBV5-6, TRBV5-1 and TRBV20-1 among them.

Their antigens are not known. Researchers reported that TCR beta cDNA libraries carried unique molecular identifiers. Via MiXCR, TCRdb re-called the PCR reads, giving one row per CDR3 protein. The table lists roughly 870,000 distinct CDR3 sequences, around 50% of them singletons. Sample: blood. These TCRs come from a girl aged 5-17 years with multiple sclerosis.

The chain carries TRBV29-1 and TRBJ2-5, with D perhaps given as TRBD1 or TRBD2 (6 bases each). CDR1 and CDR2 from the germline V gene are SQVTM and ANQGSEA. V was cut by 0 bases and J by 5 bases, with 16 bases left in between. This CDR3 has 15 residues. CDR3 sequence reads: CSVEDRGRGRETQYF. CDR3 nucleotide sequence: TGCAGCGTTGAAGATCGGGGTCGGGGGCGGGAGACCCAGTACTTC.

The chain combines TRBV12-3 or TRBV12-4 with TRBJ2-4; D may be TRBD1 or TRBD2 (5 bases each). The J call may not be correct, given that the DNA end is closer to TRBJ2-7. The CDR3 is 16 amino acids. The CDR3 nucleotides read TGTGCCAGCAGTTATCTTTCTGGGACGGCCCTCGACGAGCAGTACTTC. Translating it yields CASSYLSGTALDEQYF.

The J gene is TRBJ2-1, the V gene TRBV7-9; maybe TRBD1 (6 bases). Trimming removed 3 bases from V and 2 bases from J, with 11 bases in between. The CDR3 is 15 residues long. The V gene's germline CDR1 is SEHNR and CDR2 FQNEAQ (reference sequence). The CDR3 DNA reads as TGTGCCAGCAGCTTCCCGGACAGACCCTACAATGAGCAGTTCTTC. It specifies CASSFPDRPYNEQFF.

The chain combines TRBV6-5 with TRBJ2-7; TRBD2 aligns across 12 bases. This CDR3 region has 18 residues. Per the germline V gene, CDR1 is MNHEY and CDR2 is SVGAGI. J gave up 1 base and V 2 bases, and 9 bases lay outside the gene matches. The CDR3 DNA is TGTGCCAGCAGTTACCGGGCTAGCGGGAGGGCCGAGTCCTACGAGCAGTACTTC. This gives the protein CASSYRASGRAESYEQYF.

The chain couples TRBV7-2 to TRBJ2-1; D uncertain. In germline, CDR1 is SGHTA, CDR2 FQGNSA. V lost 0 bases and J 2 bases, leaving 8 bases between the germline ends. This CDR3 spans 15 amino acids. The CDR3 is CASSLAARTYNEQFF. DNA of the CDR3: TGTGCCAGCAGCTTAGCGGCTCGAACCTACAATGAGCAGTTCTTC. Combining the CDR3 with reference TRBV7-2 and TRBJ2-1 gives the whole variable domain GAGVSQSPSNKVTEKGKDVELRCDPISGHTALYWYRQSLGQGLEFLIYFQGNSAPDKSGLPSDRFSAERTGGSVSTLTIQRTQQEDSAVYLCASSLAARTYNEQFFGPGTRLTVL.

The rearrangement joins TRBV10-2 to TRBJ1-1; D remains ambiguous. V was clipped by 4 bases and J by 1 base, with 10 bases between them. The V gene's germline CDR1 is WSHSY and CDR2 SAAADI. The CDR3 is made up of 14 amino acids. The CDR3 reads CASSASRTNTEAFF. The CDR3 DNA is TGCGCCAGCAGTGCCTCCAGGACGAACACTGAAGCTTTCTTT.

This chain links TRBV5-1 with TRBJ2-3; possible D gene TRBD2, 5 bases. The CDR3 is 14 amino acids. Per the germline V gene, CDR1 is SGHRS and CDR2 is YFSETQ. Trimming took 3 bases from V and 4 from J, leaving 12 bases between them. In DNA form, the CDR3 reads TGCGCCAGCAGCTACGGAGGAGGAGCAGATACGCAGTATTTT. It encodes CASSYGGGADTQYF.

This clonotype was found a few times. The rearrangement joins TRBV29-1 to TRBJ2-7; TRBD2 matches at 7 bases. V trimming: 0 bases; J trimming: 0 bases; junction bases outside the gene matches: 5. Germline V CDR1 and CDR2: SQVTM, ANQGSEA. This CDR3 is 15 amino acids long. CDR3 DNA: TGCAGCGTTGAAGACCCCGGGAGGAGCTCCTACGAGCAGTACTTC. Its translation is CSVEDPGRSSYEQYF.

V gene TRBV20-1 combines with J gene TRBJ2-1, with D unresolved. This CDR3 is built from 14 residues. Germline-derived CDR1 and CDR2 are DFQATT and SNEGSKA (reference sequence). Between the trimmed V and J ends, which lost 5 bases and 4 bases, there was a span of 15 bases. The CDR3 DNA sequence: TGCAGTGCTGGGATGAATGGGCCTTACAATGAGCAGTTCTTC. This sequence encodes CSAGMNGPYNEQFF.

The chain uses TRBV5-1 and TRBJ1-1; no definite D call. The CDR3 runs 20 residues. Germline CDR1 reads SGHRS; CDR2 reads YFSETQ. V was cut by 5 bases and J by 0 bases, with 29 bases left in between. The CDR3 DNA sequence: TGCGCCAGCAGTTCCGGACCAAGCACGTCGCTAAAGTCGATGAACACTGAAGCTTTCTTT. Residues: CASSSGPSTSLKSMNTEAFF.